The rows below give T cell receptor beta chains drawn from one sample of a study of blood T cell repertoires in COVID-19. Libraries were prepared by immunoSEQ multiplex PCR; TCRdb keeps only in-frame clonotypes and omits some of them. The sample lists about 190,000 clones, less than 80% occurring once. The material sequenced was peripheral blood. These receptors all come from a woman between 45 and 65 years old with acute or convalescent COVID-19. Each CDR3 is given with its conserved first and last residue. The D gene is left open where the match is weak. The size of a clone is reported for some rows only, either as once, few or many, or as a class for expanded clones.

d_call clone_size j_call cdr3_length v_call cdr3_aa cdr3_nt
NA NA TRBJ2-6 21 TRBV18 CASSPRENTGAPGSGANVLTF TGTGCCAGCTCACCACGAGAAAATACAGGAGCCCCTGGGTCTGGGGCCAACGTCCTGACTTTC
NA NA TRBJ2-7 15 TRBV11-2 CASSLFVGDFYEQYF TGTGCCAGCAGCCTCTTTGTCGGGGACTTCTACGAGCAGTACTTC
NA NA TRBJ2-7 15 TRBV10-1 CASSARLGGLNEQYF TGCGCCAGCAGTGCACGTCTCGGGGGGCTAAACGAGCAGTACTTC
TRBD1 few TRBJ2-5 17 TRBV29-1 CSYDKINWDRGGETQYF TGCAGCTATGACAAAATAAACTGGGACAGGGGGGGAGAGACCCAGTACTTC
NA NA TRBJ1-2 13 TRBV2 CASSDSVNYGYTF TGTGCCAGCAGTGACTCAGTTAACTATGGCTACACCTTC
TRBD1 NA TRBJ2-7 15 TRBV12-5 CASGLRGTGSYEQYF TGTGCTAGTGGTTTGAGGGGGACAGGGTCCTACGAGCAGTACTTC
TRBD1 NA TRBJ1-4 13 TRBV6-5 CASRLDRGEKLFF TGTGCCAGCAGGTTGGACAGGGGAGAAAAACTGTTTTTT
TRBD2 NA TRBJ2-3 15 TRBV4-2 CASSPSGGSTDTQYF TGTGCCAGCAGCCCGAGCGGGGGCAGTACAGATACGCAGTATTTT
NA NA TRBJ2-7 14 TRBV30 CAWSVGTLPYEQYF TGTGCCTGGAGTGTTGGGACATTACCCTACGAGCAGTACTTC
NA NA TRBJ1-1 15 TRBV4-2 CASSQASGRHTEAFF TGTGCCAGCAGCCAAGCTTCAGGGAGGCACACTGAAGCTTTCTTT
NA NA TRBJ1-2 14 TRBV11-2 CASSSQAAPYGYTF TGTGCCAGCAGCTCACAGGCAGCCCCCTATGGCTACACCTTC
TRBD1 NA TRBJ2-1 16 TRBV24-1 CATRSPGQGSYNEQFF TGTGCCACCAGGAGCCCAGGACAGGGCTCCTACAATGAGCAGTTCTTC
NA NA TRBJ1-2 13 TRBV6-5 CASSYDDSGKATF TGTGCCAGCAGTTACGACGATTCAGGGAAAGCGACCTTC
TRBD2 NA TRBJ2-1 15 TRBV27 CASSLLAGGPNEQFF TGTGCCAGCAGTTTACTAGCGGGAGGGCCCAATGAGCAGTTCTTC
NA NA TRBJ2-5 15 TRBV6-6 CASKVPGSNTETQYF TGTGCCAGCAAAGTACCGGGTTCCAATACGGAGACCCAGTACTTC
NA NA TRBJ1-2 16 TRBV7-2 CASSFRQAGLNYGYTF TGTGCCAGCAGCTTCCGACAGGCGGGCCTAAACTATGGCTACACCTTC
TRBD2 few TRBJ2-1 13 TRBV9 CASSAHSGGEQFF TGTGCCAGCAGCGCTCATAGCGGGGGGGAGCAGTTCTTC
TRBD2 once TRBJ2-1 17 TRBV7-6 CASSNFPLSGGHNEQFF TGTGCCAGCAGTAACTTCCCCCTCAGCGGGGGGCACAATGAGCAGTTCTTC
NA NA TRBJ2-1 15 TRBV5-1 CASSLGPGGYNEQFF TGCGCCAGCAGCTTGGGACCAGGGGGGTACAATGAGCAGTTCTTC
NA NA TRBJ2-1 15 TRBV15 CATSRDEGVGNEQFF TGTGCCACCAGCAGAGATGAGGGGGTGGGCAATGAGCAGTTCTTC
TRBD1 few TRBJ1-2 15 TRBV9 CASSQTGAAHYGYTF TGTGCCAGCAGCCAGACAGGGGCGGCCCACTATGGCTACACCTTC
NA few TRBJ2-3 11 TRBV6-5 CASNGSRKVYF TGTGCCAGCAACGGGTCTCGAAAGGTCTATTTT
NA NA TRBJ2-5 15 TRBV9 CASSVAAGYQETQYF TGTGCCAGCAGCGTAGCTGCGGGGTACCAAGAGACCCAGTACTTC
NA NA TRBJ2-2 15 TRBV2 CASSRDQGRTGELFF TGTGCCAGCAGCCGCGATCAGGGTAGGACGGGGGAGCTGTTTTTT
TRBD1 NA TRBJ1-1 17 TRBV3-1/TRBV3-2 CASSHPQGTGKGTEAFF TGTGCCAGCAGCCACCCACAGGGGACAGGGAAAGGCACTGAAGCTTTCTTT
NA NA TRBJ2-5 14 TRBV18 CASSPGQYQETQYF TGTGCCAGCTCACCAGGGCAGTACCAAGAGACCCAGTACTTC
TRBD1 NA TRBJ2-3 15 TRBV5-1 CASSFKGALTDTQYF TGCGCCAGCAGCTTCAAGGGGGCTCTTACAGATACGCAGTATTTT
TRBD1 NA TRBJ1-5 15 TRBV6-1 CASSEFGTGNQPQHF TGTGCCAGCAGTGAATTTGGGACAGGGAATCAGCCCCAGCATTTT
TRBD1 NA TRBJ1-5 17 TRBV7-2 CASSLAGQGAPREPQHF TGTGCCAGCAGCTTAGCAGGTCAGGGGGCGCCTAGAGAGCCCCAGCATTTT
NA NA TRBJ2-5 13 TRBV29-1 CSVEGTVQETQYF TGCAGCGTTGAAGGGACAGTACAAGAGACCCAGTACTTC
TRBD2 NA TRBJ2-2 17 TRBV15 CATSRVVIAGDTGELFF TGTGCCACCAGCAGAGTTGTGATAGCGGGGGACACCGGGGAGCTGTTTTTT
NA NA TRBJ1-6 16 TRBV6-1 CASSESVVSRNSPLHF TGTGCCAGCAGTGAATCAGTGGTTTCACGCAATTCACCCCTCCACTTT
NA NA TRBJ1-4 16 TRBV5-5 CASSLKLTRVFEKLFF TGTGCCAGCAGTCTCAAACTTACCCGGGTGTTCGAAAAACTGTTTTTT
TRBD1 NA TRBJ2-7 15 TRBV24-1 CATSDAGTGNYEQYF TGTGCCACCAGTGATGCGGGGACAGGTAACTACGAGCAGTACTTC
NA NA TRBJ2-6 16 TRBV10-3 CAIASGIPSGANVLTF TGTGCCATCGCCTCCGGGATCCCCTCTGGGGCCAACGTCCTGACTTTC
TRBD2 NA TRBJ2-3 15 TRBV5-1 CASSARLAGGDTQYF TGCGCCAGCAGCGCCCGACTAGCGGGGGGGGACACGCAGTATTTT
NA NA TRBJ1-2 14 TRBV19 CASSIGGSGSGYTF TGTGCCAGTAGTATAGGCGGCAGTGGCTCTGGCTACACCTTC
NA NA TRBJ2-7 15 TRBV10-2 CASRRGLVTNYEQYF TGCGCCAGCAGGCGGGGGCTGGTGACCAACTACGAGCAGTACTTC
NA NA TRBJ1-2 13 TRBV5-5 CASSQRGKYGYTF TGTGCCAGCAGCCAGAGGGGGAAGTATGGCTACACCTTC
NA NA TRBJ1-6 20 TRBV10-3 CAISERGAHRSSSYNSPLHF TGTGCCATCAGTGAGCGGGGGGCGCATCGGTCTAGCTCCTATAATTCACCCCTCCACTTT
TRBD2 once TRBJ2-7 16 TRBV3-1/TRBV3-2 CASSLGTSRLGNEQYF TGTGCCAGCAGCCTCGGGACTAGCCGCCTCGGCAACGAGCAGTACTTC
NA NA TRBJ2-3 14 TRBV24-1 CATTKGGSTDTQYF TGTGCCACCACGAAAGGAGGGAGCACAGATACGCAGTATTTT
TRBD1 NA TRBJ2-7 16 TRBV5-1 CASSSDSPGTGYEQYF TGCGCCAGCAGTTCGGACTCCCCCGGGACAGGTTACGAGCAGTACTTC
NA NA TRBJ2-1 14 TRBV24-1 CATSDFALRGEQFF TGTGCCACCAGTGATTTCGCCCTTAGAGGGGAGCAGTTCTTC
TRBD1 NA TRBJ1-4 16 TRBV27 CASSSTGTGVNEKLFF TGTGCCAGCAGTTCGACCGGGACAGGGGTTAATGAAAAACTGTTTTTT
TRBD2 many TRBJ2-3 16 TRBV27 CASRNQREPSTDTQYF TGTGCCAGCAGGAATCAGCGGGAGCCTAGCACAGATACGCAGTATTTT
NA NA TRBJ1-1 15 TRBV6-1 CASSEDPGMNTEAFF TGTGCCAGCAGTGAAGATCCGGGGATGAACACTGAAGCTTTCTTT
NA NA TRBJ1-5 14 TRBV19 CASIQTTGGQPQHF TGTGCCAGTATCCAGACAACCGGAGGGCAGCCCCAGCATTTT
TRBD2 few TRBJ2-2 15 TRBV6-5 CASSYSGGRAGELFF TGTGCCAGCAGTTATAGTGGGGGGAGGGCCGGGGAGCTGTTTTTT
NA few TRBJ1-4 12 TRBV2 CASSAGTMKLFF TGTGCCAGCAGCGCCGGGACAATGAAACTGTTTTTT
TRBD2 NA TRBJ2-2 16 TRBV19 CASSFPTSGSSGELFF TGTGCCAGTAGCTTCCCGACTAGCGGGAGTTCAGGGGAGCTGTTTTTT